A selection of T cell receptor beta chains follows, all from one sample in a study of blood T cell repertoires in COVID-19. This table comes from immunoSEQ multiplex PCR, and its TCRdb copy is limited to in-frame clones, with some not included. The sample has about 240,000 clones; about 85% are singletons. The sequenced sample consisted of peripheral blood. The receptors shown here come from a man aged 60 to 75 who had recovered from COVID-19. The CDR3 runs from the conserved cysteine through the conserved F or W. A clone size is listed for some rows: how often the clone was seen (once, few, many), or a class if it is expanded.

V: TRBV6-5
size: .
J: TRBJ1-6
CDR3: CASSFGDRFMF

V: TRBV6-5
size: few
J: TRBJ2-7
CDR3: CASRRQGDYEQYF

V: TRBV5-1
size: .
J: TRBJ2-1
CDR3: CASSLGLAGGEQFF

V: TRBV30
size: .
J: TRBJ1-2
CDR3: CAWKSQGAIERGYTF

V: TRBV25-1
size: .
J: TRBJ2-2
CDR3: CASSSTVNTGELFF

V: TRBV24-1
size: once
J: TRBJ1-5
CDR3: CACGANQPQHF

V: TRBV19
size: few
J: TRBJ2-1
CDR3: CAPRRGTSRNEQFF

V: TRBV18
size: .
J: TRBJ1-1
CDR3: CASSSRGLAEAFF

V: TRBV9
size: .
J: TRBJ2-7
CDR3: CASSDEGYEQYF

V: TRBV27
size: .
J: TRBJ2-2
CDR3: CASSVVGGAGELFF

V: TRBV30
size: .
J: TRBJ2-5
CDR3: CAWRRGLETQYF

V: TRBV28
size: .
J: TRBJ2-7
CDR3: CASSVQNSYEQYF

V: TRBV5-6
size: .
J: TRBJ1-5
CDR3: CASSLVGQGAYQPQHF

V: TRBV7-9
size: .
J: TRBJ2-2
CDR3: CASTYTGTRTGELFF

V: TRBV11-2
size: .
J: TRBJ2-1
CDR3: CASSLGGSSYNEQFF

V: TRBV7-9
size: .
J: TRBJ2-3
CDR3: CASSFSGDTQYF